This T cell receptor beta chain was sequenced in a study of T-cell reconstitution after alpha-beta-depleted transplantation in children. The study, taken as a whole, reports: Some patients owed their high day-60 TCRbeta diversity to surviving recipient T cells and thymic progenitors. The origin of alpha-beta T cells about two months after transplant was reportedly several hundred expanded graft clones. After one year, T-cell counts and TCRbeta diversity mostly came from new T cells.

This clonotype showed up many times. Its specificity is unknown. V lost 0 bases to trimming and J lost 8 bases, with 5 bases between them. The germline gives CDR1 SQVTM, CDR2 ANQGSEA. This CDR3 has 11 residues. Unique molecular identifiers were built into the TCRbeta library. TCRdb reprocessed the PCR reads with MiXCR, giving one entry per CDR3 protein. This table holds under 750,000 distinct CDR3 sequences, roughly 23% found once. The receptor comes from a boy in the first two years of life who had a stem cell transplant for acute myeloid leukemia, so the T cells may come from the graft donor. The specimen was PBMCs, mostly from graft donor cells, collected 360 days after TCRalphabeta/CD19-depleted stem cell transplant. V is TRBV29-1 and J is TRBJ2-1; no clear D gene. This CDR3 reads CSVEEGYEQFF. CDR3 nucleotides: TGCAGCGTTGAAGAGGGTTATGAGCAGTTCTTC.